Listed below are T cell receptor beta chains from one sample, sequenced in a study of shared clonotypes between healthy human individuals. Only in-frame clones appear in the TCRdb table, and some are missing; sequencing was by immunoSEQ multiplex PCR. The sample includes about 1.1 million clones, around 77% of them seen just once. Specimen: memory CD4+ T cells from PBMCs. The receptors here all came from a young man in good health. Some clones in this sample may be carry-over from other donors' samples. Both conserved end residues are trimmed from each CDR3. Expanded clones get a size class; other rows say once, few or many, or leave the size out.

clone size: -
J gene: TRBJ2-3
V gene: TRBV7-3
CDR3 protein: ASSSTAGGVTDTQY

clone size: -
J gene: TRBJ1-1
V gene: TRBV10-3
CDR3 protein: AGAGGEDAEAF

clone size: few
J gene: TRBJ2-6
V gene: TRBV5-8
CDR3 protein: ASIQAWGFGANVLT

clone size: -
J gene: TRBJ2-7
V gene: TRBV19
CDR3 protein: ASSKGSRSEQY

clone size: once
J gene: TRBJ1-4
V gene: TRBV30
CDR3 protein: AWSRGQGAGANEKLF

clone size: -
J gene: TRBJ1-5
V gene: TRBV29-1
CDR3 protein: SVALTTGYNQPQH

clone size: few
J gene: TRBJ1-1
V gene: TRBV11-3
CDR3 protein: ASSHKTGAEAF

clone size: -
J gene: TRBJ1-2
V gene: TRBV28
CDR3 protein: ASSLPPGQGNGYT

clone size: -
J gene: TRBJ1-4
V gene: TRBV7-9
CDR3 protein: ASSLPPGRRGHEKLF

clone size: -
J gene: TRBJ1-2
V gene: TRBV28
CDR3 protein: ASSLPGGGRSNYGYT

clone size: -
J gene: TRBJ2-2
V gene: TRBV7-2
CDR3 protein: ASSLASVAGGGPNTGELF

clone size: -
J gene: TRBJ2-5
V gene: TRBV6-1
CDR3 protein: ASSERAVQETQY